This TCR beta chain was observed in a study of spatial heterogeneity in lung cancer. Study-wide context: Alpha-chain detections were consistently fewer than beta-chain detections among the sequences. Every unique TCR and UMI combination, on average, appeared more than ten times in raw reads. The study's findings and limits: Intratumoral expanded alpha and beta TCR counts were found to track tumor mutation counts.

A unique molecular identifier was carried by every single TCR cDNA molecule. A single record per CDR3 protein comes from TCRdb applying MiXCR to the 5' RACE reads. The table records fewer than 7,000 distinct CDR3 sequences, about 13% of them present only once. Germline V gene sequence: CDR1 ENHRY, CDR2 SYGVKD. Losses at the gene ends were 3 bases for V and 6 bases for J; bases not matched to a gene: 7. This CDR3 contains 14 residues. The table lists this clonotype with many counts. The target antigen is unknown. This beta chain is a stray read from a library made for alpha chains; its abundance is not meaningful. Time point meaning: sample taken at primary tumor resection.

This specimen consisted of lung tumor tissue, obtained at surgery. The receptor was isolated from a male donor with early-stage non-small cell lung cancer. V and J are TRBV10-3 and TRBJ1-1; 7 bases are a match to TRBD1. The CDR3 spells CAISDYRGYAEAFF. The CDR3 DNA reads TGTGCCATCAGTGACTACAGGGGTTATGCTGAAGCTTTCTTT.